This T cell receptor (beta chain) was retrieved from a study of identical twins. Study results and caveats: Sequences that were beta out-of-frame showed weaker excess twin sharing. Because invariant MAIT and iNKT cells could be present, zero-insertion analyses could be partly confounded.

On this clonotype: No antigen is known for it.

The germline CDR1 and CDR2 sequences are MNHEY and SMNVEV (reference sequence). This CDR3 contains 14 residues. Trimming pared 5 bases from V and 3 bases from J, leaving 11 bases between. Template switching added a universal primer site; cDNA carried unique molecular identifiers. TCRdb ran MiXCR on the 5' RACE reads and lists one entry per CDR3 protein. The sample includes 450,000 or so distinct CDR3 sequences, about 14% of them seen just once. These data were likewise used in another study, on yellow fever vaccine responses in identical twins. That publication notes: Reportedly, the T cell response mounted by twins to vaccine seemed partly convergent, partly personalized.

This receptor was identified in a woman younger than 30 in good health. Material for sequencing was CD4+ T cells sorted from blood. V and J are TRBV27 and TRBJ2-1; D unclear. DNA of the CDR3: TGTGCCAGCAGTCCAACATGGATCTACAATGAGCAGTTCTTC. Protein: CASSPTWIYNEQFF.